One sample yielded the 31 T cell receptor beta chains listed below, sequenced in a study of control samples from healthy donors and cancer patients. TCRdb's copy holds only in-frame clones and misses some; the assay was immunoSEQ multiplex PCR. The sample lists roughly 120,000 clones, nearly 90% occurring once. The sample consisted of blood. These receptors were obtained from a man over 45 in good health.

V and J are TRBV28 and TRBJ1-3; D not resolved. Germline CDR1 reads MDHEN; CDR2 reads SYDVKM. The ends were cut back, 8 bases at V and 4 bases at J, with 6 bases in the middle. This CDR3 region has 11 residues. The CDR3 bases are TGTGCCAGCCGCGACGGAAACACCATATATTTT. Protein: CASRDGNTIYF.

The chain is built from TRBV29-1 and TRBJ1-6; D gene ambiguous. V was cut by 6 bases and J by 10 bases, with 19 bases left in between. Germline values: CDR1 SQVTM, CDR2 ANQGSEA. The CDR3 runs 14 residues. In DNA, the CDR3 is TGCAGCGTCCGAGACACAACTTCGAGCTCACCCCTCCACTTT. Translated: CSVRDTTSSSPLHF.

This chain connects TRBV6-6 to TRBJ1-1; D not certain. The CDR3 sequence is 13 residues long. The V gene's germline CDR1 is MNHNY and CDR2 SVGAGI (reference sequence). Trimming left V 5 bases short and J 3 bases short, with 10 bases between. CDR3 region: CASSIIWDTEAFF. CDR3 DNA: TGTGCCAGCAGTATCATTTGGGACACTGAAGCTTTCTTT.

This chain connects TRBV6-6 to TRBJ2-5; TRBD2 matches at 12 bases. Trimming cost V 5 bases and J 0 bases; bases outside gene matches: 7. Germline CDR1 is MNHNY and CDR2 is SVGAGI (reference sequence). This CDR3 contains 17 residues. The CDR3 sequence is CASSPRRTSGNQETQYF. The CDR3 bases are TGTGCCAGCAGTCCTAGGAGGACTAGCGGGAACCAAGAGACCCAGTACTTC.

The V call is TRBV19, the J call TRBJ1-5; D is ambiguous. This CDR3 has 17 amino acids. Per germline, CDR1 LNHDA and CDR2 SQIVND (reference sequence). Trimming stripped 1 base from V and 3 bases from J, with 16 bases between. CDR3 sequence reads: CASSIGVEQTYNQPQHF. Here the CDR3 DNA reads TGTGCCAGTAGTATAGGGGTGGAGCAGACTTACAATCAGCCCCAGCATTTT.

The chain is built from TRBV3-1 (or the pseudogene TRBV3-2) and TRBJ2-2; 9 nucleotides agree with TRBD2. Germline CDR1 is LGHDT and CDR2 is YNNKEL (reference sequence). This CDR3 spans 17 amino acids. Trimming at V came to 0 bases and at J to 4 bases, leaving 6 bases not matched to a gene. As DNA, the CDR3 is TGTGCCAGCAGCCAAGAAGGCGGCGGGGGGGTCACCGGGGAGCTGTTTTTT. This sequence encodes CASSQEGGGGVTGELFF.

This chain's CDR3 is CASSRGRAVALDTQYF. As DNA, the CDR3 is TGTGCCAGCAGCCGGGGGAGGGCGGTTGCTTTAGATACGCAGTATTTT. The chain joins TRBV7-2 to TRBJ2-3; 7 nucleotides match TRBD2. From germline, CDR1 is SGHTA and CDR2 FQGNSA. The CDR3 length is 16 residues. The ends lost 5 bases at V and 5 bases at J; junction bases unmatched: 13.

V gene TRBV4-1 combines with J gene TRBJ1-5; D is undetermined. This CDR3 is built from 18 residues. Germline lookup yields CDR1 MGHRA and CDR2 YSYEKL. V dropped 0 bases and J dropped 0 bases, with 15 bases sitting between them. CDR3 protein: CASSQDDGRMYSNQPQHF. CDR3 bases: TGCGCCAGCAGCCAAGATGACGGGCGGATGTATAGCAATCAGCCCCAGCATTTT.

The chain has TRBV19 and TRBJ2-5; D might be TRBD2 (7 bases). This CDR3 spans 14 amino acids. CDR1 and CDR2 from the germline V gene are LNHDA and SQIVND (reference sequence). Trimming stripped 5 bases from V and 4 bases from J, with 14 bases between. CDR3 nucleotides: TGTGCCAGTAGTCCCAACGGGGGGCCAGAGACCCAGTACTTC. Translated: CASSPNGGPETQYF. The full variable domain, rest sourced from reference TRBV19 and TRBJ2-5, is DGGITQSPKYLFRKEGQNVTLSCEQNLNHDAMYWYRQDPGQGLRLIYYSQIVNDFQKGDIAEGYSVSREKKESFPLTVTSAQKNPTAFYLCASSPNGGPETQYFGPGTRLLVL.

The chain has TRBV7-9 and TRBJ1-4, with 9 positions matching TRBD1. Germline V gives CDR1 SEHNR, CDR2 FQNEAQ (reference sequence). With V trimmed by 4 bases and J by 7 bases, 7 bases remained unmatched. The CDR3 totals 15 residues. DNA for the CDR3: TGTGCCAGCAGCTCCCTGACAGGGGGTACTGAAAAACTGTTTTTT. Residues: CASSSLTGGTEKLFF. The full variable domain, rest sourced from reference TRBV7-9 and TRBJ1-4, is DTGVSQNPRHKITKRGQNVTFRCDPISEHNRLYWYRQTLGQGPEFLTYFQNEAQLEKSRLLSDRFSAERPKGSFSTLEIQRTEQGDSAMYLCASSSLTGGTEKLFFGSGTQLSVL.

The rearrangement links TRBV30 to TRBJ2-7; D may be TRBD2 (6 bases). The CDR3 sequence is 14 residues long. CDR1 is GTSNPN, CDR2 SVGIG, per germline (reference sequence). V dropped 6 bases and J dropped 6 bases, with 21 bases sitting between them. CDR3 sequence: CACSTIGREGEQYF. CDR3 sequence (DNA): TGTGCCTGCTCTACCATCGGGCGGGAAGGCGAGCAGTACTTC.

This clone was seen once. The CDR3 sequence is CASSTGTREKLFF. CDR3 bases: TGTGCCAGTAGTACGGGGACTCGGGAAAAACTGTTTTTT. This rearrangement joins TRBV19 to TRBJ1-4; D is possibly TRBD1 (5 bases). CDR1 and CDR2 (germline): LNHDA, SQIVND (reference sequence). This CDR3 has 13 amino acids. Trimming left V 4 bases short and J 8 bases short, with 11 bases between. Supplemented by reference TRBV19 and TRBJ1-4, the full variable domain reads DGGITQSPKYLFRKEGQNVTLSCEQNLNHDAMYWYRQDPGQGLRLIYYSQIVNDFQKGDIAEGYSVSREKKESFPLTVTSAQKNPTAFYLCASSTGTREKLFFGSGTQLSVL.

The chain uses TRBV5-1 and TRBJ2-1; no clear D gene. The germline gives CDR1 SGHRS, CDR2 YFSETQ. V was shortened by 9 bases and J by 4 bases, with 14 bases between the two germline ends. This CDR3 comprises 13 residues. Here the CDR3 DNA reads TGCGCCACCGACCCCTCTTCATACAATGAGCAGTTCTTC. Translating gives CATDPSSYNEQFF.

The chain joins TRBV18 to TRBJ1-2, with D possibly TRBD1 on 6 matching bases. Germline CDR1 and CDR2: KGHSH and LQKENI. CDR3 length: 13 residues. V was cut by 3 bases and J by 3 bases, with 8 bases left in between. The CDR3 sequence: CASSPDRDYGYTF. For the CDR3, the DNA is TGTGCCAGCTCACCGGACAGAGACTATGGCTACACCTTC.

V is TRBV7-3 and J is TRBJ2-1; 8 bases are a match to TRBD2. The CDR3 runs 15 residues. Germline trimming cut 5 bases from V and 8 bases from J; bases unmatched to any gene: 11. From germline, CDR1 is SGHTA and CDR2 FQGTGA. DNA of the CDR3: TGTGCCAGCAGCCCAACGGGCGGGGGGATACATGAGCAGTTCTTC. Amino acids: CASSPTGGGIHEQFF.

This sequence joins TRBV3-1 (or the pseudogene TRBV3-2) and TRBJ2-2; 7 bases fit TRBD2. CDR3 length equals 15 residues. J was trimmed by 7 bases and V by 4 bases; bases with no gene match: 9. Looked up from germline, CDR1 is LGHDT and CDR2 is YNNKEL (reference sequence). CDR3 coding DNA: TGTGCCAGCAGCCCCCTTGGGGGGGGAATCGGGGAGCTGTTTTTT. Amino acids: CASSPLGGGIGELFF.

This clone was observed a single time. The chain recombines TRBV19 with TRBJ1-1; 7 bases are shared with TRBD1. The CDR3 is 14 amino acids. V was clipped by 2 bases and J by 5 bases; unmatched bases: 5. Germline V gene sequence: CDR1 LNHDA, CDR2 SQIVND (reference sequence). The DNA for the CDR3 is TGTGCCAGTAGTATAAACAGGGGTCGGACTGAAGCTTTCTTT. This gives the protein CASSINRGRTEAFF. The full variable domain, with the rest looked up from reference TRBV19 and TRBJ1-1, is DGGITQSPKYLFRKEGQNVTLSCEQNLNHDAMYWYRQDPGQGLRLIYYSQIVNDFQKGDIAEGYSVSREKKESFPLTVTSAQKNPTAFYLCASSINRGRTEAFFGQGTRLTVV.

This clone was seen a single time. The chain uses TRBV11-2 and TRBJ2-5, with no clear D. This CDR3 has 15 residues. V lost 0 bases, J lost 5 bases, and 13 bases lay in between. Germline lookup yields CDR1 SGHAT and CDR2 FQNNGV. CDR3 amino acids: CASSLEYGHMETQYF. The CDR3 DNA reads TGTGCCAGCAGCTTAGAATACGGGCATATGGAGACCCAGTACTTC.

The sample holds one count of this clone. The rearrangement links TRBV10-3 to TRBJ2-5, with 10 nucleotides matching TRBD2. Germline trimming cut 0 bases from V and 5 bases from J; bases unmatched to any gene: 6. CDR1 and CDR2 (germline): ENHRY, SYGVKD. The CDR3 has 16 amino acids. The CDR3 is CAISESLAGGLETQYF. The CDR3 DNA sequence: TGTGCCATCAGTGAGTCCTTAGCGGGGGGACTGGAGACCCAGTACTTC.

The chain recombines TRBV5-4 with TRBJ2-7; D uncertain. Germline lookup yields CDR1 SGHNT and CDR2 YYREEE (reference sequence). The CDR3 totals 15 residues. Trimming shortened V by 0 bases and J by 0 bases, and 10 bases separated the two germline ends. CDR3 residues: CASSLDSGNSYEQYF. The CDR3 coding sequence is TGTGCCAGCAGCTTGGATTCCGGAAACTCCTACGAGCAGTACTTC.

V usage is TRBV7-3 and J usage is TRBJ2-2; 9 bases match TRBD1. This CDR3 is built from 15 residues. Germline loops: CDR1 SGHTA, CDR2 FQGTGA. Germline trimming cut 5 bases from V and 7 bases from J; bases unmatched to any gene: 8. In nucleotides, the CDR3 is TGTGCCAGCAGCACCGCCGGACAGGGGTACGGGGAGCTGTTTTTT. Protein product: CASSTAGQGYGELFF. Full variable domain (outside the CDR3, taken from reference TRBV7-3 and TRBJ2-2): GAGVSQTPSNKVTEKGKYVELRCDPISGHTALYWYRQSLGQGPEFLIYFQGTGAADDSGLPNDRFFAVRPEGSVSTLKIQRTERGDSAVYLCASSTAGQGYGELFFGEGSRLTVL.

The chain uses TRBV7-2 and TRBJ2-2; 7 bases agree with TRBD1. Germline V gene sequence: CDR1 SGHTA, CDR2 FQGNSA. There are 17 residues in the CDR3. The V gene end was trimmed by 4 bases and the J gene end by 4 bases; junction bases not matched to a gene: 12. The CDR3 is CASSSTVRQGGTGELFF. The DNA of the CDR3 is TGTGCCAGCAGCTCAACTGTGAGACAGGGTGGCACCGGGGAGCTGTTTTTT.

The V call is TRBV14, the J call TRBJ2-5; D possibly uses TRBD1 or TRBD2 (7 bases each). Trimming took off 4 bases at V and 6 bases at J, with 15 bases between the two ends. The CDR3 totals 14 residues. CDR1 is SGHDN, CDR2 FVKESK, per germline. The DNA for the CDR3 is TGTGCCAGCAGCCCAGGGGGGGGCATCCAGACCCAGTACTTC. Encoded protein: CASSPGGGIQTQYF.

This clone is a singleton in its sample. V usage is TRBV10-3 and J usage is TRBJ2-1, with 11 nucleotides matching TRBD2. V was pared by 3 bases and J by 0 bases, with 7 bases of the junction left unmatched. Germline V CDR1 and CDR2: ENHRY, SYGVKD. The CDR3 length is 18 residues. CDR3 bases: TGTGCCATCAGTGATGCTAGCGGGGGGCCGAGCTCCTACAATGAGCAGTTCTTC. Its protein product is CAISDASGGPSSYNEQFF.

The genes are TRBV20-1 and TRBJ1-2; D remains ambiguous. Germline V gene lookup returns CDR1 DFQATT and CDR2 SNEGSKA (reference sequence). There are 11 residues in the CDR3. The CDR3 DNA is TGCAGGGGGAGCCCCTCAGGAGGCTACACCTTC. It yields the protein CRGSPSGGYTF.

The chain employs TRBV3-1 (or the pseudogene TRBV3-2) and TRBJ1-4; D might be TRBD1 (6 bases). V dropped 5 bases and J dropped 7 bases, with 14 bases sitting between them. The CDR3 sequence is 14 residues long. Per the germline V gene, CDR1 is LGHDT and CDR2 is YNNKEL (reference sequence). For the CDR3, the DNA is TGTGCCAGCAGCGCGAGAGGGGGGGGTGAAAAACTGTTTTTT. It codes for CASSARGGGEKLFF.

The sample holds one count of this clone. The genes are TRBV7-9 and TRBJ2-7; a weak D match, TRBD1 (7 bases). Per germline, CDR1 SEHNR and CDR2 FQNEAQ (reference sequence). Trimming removed 5 bases from V and 2 bases from J, with 16 bases in between. CDR3 length equals 15 residues. CDR3 protein: CASSPWTGGTYEQYF. The CDR3 DNA is TGTGCCAGCAGCCCCTGGACAGGCGGGACCTACGAGCAGTACTTC.

V usage is TRBV7-6 and J usage is TRBJ2-2; D is undetermined. V was pared by 0 bases and J by 7 bases, with 9 bases between. Germline loops: CDR1 SGHVS, CDR2 FNYEAQ. The CDR3 has 14 residues. This CDR3 reads CASSLALGVGELFF. CDR3 sequence (DNA): TGTGCCAGCAGCTTAGCGTTGGGCGTCGGGGAGCTGTTTTTT.

The V and J genes are TRBV30 and TRBJ1-2; D is ambiguous. CDR1 GTSNPN and CDR2 SVGIG come from the germline V gene (reference sequence). V shed 1 base and J shed 6 bases, with 12 bases lying between them. This CDR3 region has 13 residues. The CDR3 here is CAWSARPADGYTF. Here the CDR3 DNA reads TGTGCCTGGAGTGCCCGCCCCGCCGATGGCTACACCTTC.

This clone was seen more than once but under ten times. The V call is TRBV10-3, the J call TRBJ2-1; D not certain. Trimming removed 10 bases at V and 7 bases at J, with 11 bases between. CDR1 ENHRY and CDR2 SYGVKD come from the germline V gene. The CDR3 sequence is 11 residues long. The CDR3 nucleotides are TGTGCCACCGATGAGGAGAATGAGCAGTTCTTC. Translation: CATDEENEQFF.

V usage is TRBV2 and J usage is TRBJ1-4, with 9 bases that match TRBD1. Looked up from germline, CDR1 is SNHLY and CDR2 is FYNNEI. Losses at the gene ends were 8 bases for V and 0 bases for J; bases not matched to a gene: 19. The CDR3 consists of 20 residues. CDR3: CASDYPQGADPSPTNEKLFF. CDR3 nucleotides: TGTGCCAGCGATTACCCACAGGGGGCAGATCCGTCCCCAACTAATGAAAAACTGTTTTTT.